This T cell receptor beta chain appears in the sequencing data of a study of early T cells in non-severe SARS-CoV-2 infection. Regarding the study as a whole: The study's VDJdb matching favored anti-spike CD8 responses and missed private and CD4 specificities.

This CDR3 spans 12 amino acids. Germline V gene sequence: CDR1 MDHEN, CDR2 SYDVKM. The ends were cut back, 3 bases at V and 10 bases at J, with 10 bases in the middle. Unique molecular identifiers were attached to individual cDNA molecules. MiXCR, applied by TCRdb to the 5' RACE reads, yields one record per CDR3 protein. The sample yields some 57,000 distinct CDR3 sequences, roughly 8.2% seen once. This clonotype has more than one count but fewer than ten. As yet, its antigen is unknown. The chain joins TRBV28 to TRBJ2-4; no firm D call. Sequences were obtained from whole blood. The clonotype comes from an adult who was a healthcare worker with PCR-confirmed SARS-CoV-2 infection or an uninfected control (not recorded which). The chain's CDR3 is CASSLAPMIQYF. CDR3 DNA sequence: TGTGCCAGCAGTTTGGCCCCGATGATTCAGTACTTC.